This record concerns one T cell receptor (beta chain) sequence. The antigen is undetermined. The table came from immunoSEQ multiplex PCR; TCRdb's copy has only in-frame clones and leaves some out. The repertoire holds 300,000 to 350,000 clones, with more than 65% as singletons. This entry is derived from a study of cytotoxic CD8 clonotypes in ibrutinib-treated CLL. The overall study: The patient breakdown showed roughly ten relapsed/refractory and some 16 treatment-naive cases, with about 17 IGHV unmutated. Per sample, productive templates averaged roughly 230,000 and productive rearrangements averaged approximately 90,000.

The CDR3 has 15 residues. Trimming took 2 bases from V and 0 from J, leaving 9 bases between them. Per germline, CDR1 SGHNT and CDR2 YYREEE (reference sequence). The study's findings and limits: Investigators sampled sustained-remission and progressing patients at differing times. Public clonotypes were rare and shrank or held steady on treatment.

The TCR was taken from a human donor with chronic lymphocytic leukemia. Sequences were derived from PBMCs, sampled before ibrutinib treatment. The rearrangement links TRBV5-4 to TRBJ2-1; D is unclear. In DNA, the CDR3 is TGTGCCAGCAGCTTCAGCTGGGGCTCCTACAATGAGCAGTTCTTC. The encoded protein is CASSFSWGSYNEQFF.